Below are 9 T cell receptor beta chains sequenced from a single sample in a study of shared clonotypes between healthy human individuals. Sequenced by immunoSEQ multiplex PCR; TCRdb stores in-frame clones only, minus some. The repertoire has roughly 2,300,000 clones, 92% of them found once; the top ten carry more than 0.35%. Source material: naive CD4+ T cells from PBMCs. Subset described: CD45RA+ positively selected. These receptors all stem from a man between 18 and 29 years old in good health. Some clones in this sample may be carry-over from other donors' samples.

This clone was seen a few times. The chain uses TRBV30 and TRBJ2-5; 8 bases are a match to TRBD2. Unmatched junction bases numbered 6, after V lost 3 bases and J lost 6 bases. The CDR3 contains 13 residues. Germline CDR1 reads GTSNPN; CDR2 reads SVGIG (reference sequence). DNA of the CDR3: TGTGCCTGGAGCGGGAGGGGATCGCAGACCCAGTACTTC. This encodes CAWSGRGSQTQYF.

This clone was picked up one time. Other DNA sequences from this sample encode an identical CDR3 as well. This chain joins TRBV5-1 and TRBJ2-3, with 9 bases lining up with TRBD2. The CDR3 has 17 amino acids. Per germline, CDR1 SGHRS and CDR2 YFSETQ. The trim removed 0 bases at V and 2 bases at J, leaving 7 bases unmatched. The CDR3 nucleotides are TGCGCCAGCAGCTTGGGGCTAGCGGGACGACACACAGATACGCAGTATTTT. This encodes CASSLGLAGRHTDTQYF. Based on the CDR3 plus reference TRBV5-1 and TRBJ2-3, the full variable domain is KAGVTQTPRYLIKTRGQQVTLSCSPISGHRSVSWYQQTPGQGLQFLFEYFSETQRNKGNFPGRFSGRQFSNSRSEMNVSTLELGDSALYLCASSLGLAGRHTDTQYFGPGTRLTVL.

This clone was recorded only once. The chain is built from TRBV30 and TRBJ1-3; D remains ambiguous. The germline V gene has CDR1 GTSNPN and CDR2 SVGIG (reference sequence). This CDR3 comprises 11 residues. Trimming took 3 bases from V and 8 from J, leaving 8 bases between them. CDR3 loop: CAWSPRDTIYF. The CDR3 coding sequence is TGTGCCTGGAGCCCCCGAGACACCATATATTTT.

Comments on this clone: The sample holds other DNA sequences that translate to the same CDR3. For the CDR3, the DNA is TGTGCCAGCAGGAGGGACAGCCAAGAGACCCAGTACTTC. Amino acids: CASRRDSQETQYF. The chain uses TRBV2 and TRBJ2-5; 7 nucleotides agree with TRBD1. Germline values: CDR1 SNHLY, CDR2 FYNNEI. The CDR3 has 13 residues. V trimming: 6 bases; J trimming: 1 base; junction bases outside the gene matches: 2.

This rearrangement joins TRBV30 to TRBJ2-3; weak D call: TRBD2 (6 bases). The V end was cut by 3 bases, the J end by 0 bases, with 10 bases between. Germline CDR1 is GTSNPN and CDR2 is SVGIG (reference sequence). The CDR3 sequence is 14 residues long. CDR3 DNA sequence: TGTGCCTGGAGGGGGACTTCTAGCACAGATACGCAGTATTTT. Translated: CAWRGTSSTDTQYF. The full variable domain, with the rest looked up from reference TRBV30 and TRBJ2-3, is SQTIHQWPATLVQPVGSPLSLECTVEGTSNPNLYWYRQAAGRGLQLLFYSVGIGQISSEVPQNLSASRPQDRQFILSSKKLLLSDSGFYLCAWRGTSSTDTQYFGPGTRLTVL.

This chain joins TRBV4-1 and TRBJ2-5; possible D gene TRBD2, 7 bases. This CDR3 contains 19 residues. The V end lost 1 base, the J end lost 0 bases, and 21 bases lay between the germline ends. The germline V gene has CDR1 MGHRA and CDR2 YSYEKL. The CDR3 DNA sequence: TGCGCCAGCAGCCAAGCCCCCTCGGGGAGGGGGGGGCACCAAGAGACCCAGTACTTC. It translates to CASSQAPSGRGGHQETQYF.

The rearrangement uses TRBV28 and TRBJ1-1, with unresolved D. V gave up 6 bases and J gave up 0 bases, with 14 bases separating them. The CDR3 covers 15 residues. Germline V lookup: CDR1 MDHEN, CDR2 SYDVKM. CDR3 loop: CASSSPGLLNTEAFF. CDR3 sequence (DNA): TGTGCCAGCAGCTCGCCCGGTTTGCTGAACACTGAAGCTTTCTTT.

The chain joins TRBV11-2 to TRBJ2-3; D call uncertain. The CDR3 is 14 residues long. Between the trimmed V and J ends, which lost 1 base and 6 bases, there was a span of 11 bases. Germline V gene sequence: CDR1 SGHAT, CDR2 FQNNGV. Here the CDR3 DNA reads TGTGCCAGCAGCTTAGCCGTTCGGCACGATACGCAGTATTTT. Translation gives CASSLAVRHDTQYF.

The rearrangement links TRBV5-1 to TRBJ2-1, with D perhaps assigned TRBD1 or TRBD2 (5 bases each). V lost 2 bases and J 4 bases, leaving 13 bases between the germline ends. Germline CDR1 reads SGHRS; CDR2 reads YFSETQ. CDR3 length equals 15 residues. The CDR3 nucleotides are TGCGCCAGCAGCTTATCCGGGACGGTTTACAATGAGCAGTTCTTC. Its translation: CASSLSGTVYNEQFF.